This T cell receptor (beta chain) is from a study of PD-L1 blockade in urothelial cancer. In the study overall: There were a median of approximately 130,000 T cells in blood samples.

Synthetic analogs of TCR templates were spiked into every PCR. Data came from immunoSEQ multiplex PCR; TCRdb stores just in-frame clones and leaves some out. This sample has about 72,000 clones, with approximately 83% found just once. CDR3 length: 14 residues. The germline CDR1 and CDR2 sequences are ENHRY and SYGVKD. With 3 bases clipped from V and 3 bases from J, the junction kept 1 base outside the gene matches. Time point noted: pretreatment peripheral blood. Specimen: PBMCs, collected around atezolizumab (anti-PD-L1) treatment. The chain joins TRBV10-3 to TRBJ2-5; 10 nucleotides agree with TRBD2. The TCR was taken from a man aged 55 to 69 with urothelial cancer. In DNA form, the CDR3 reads TGTGCCATCAGTGAAGCGGGGGGGGAAGAGACCCAGTACTTC. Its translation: CAISEAGGEETQYF.